This T cell receptor beta chain was documented in a study of vaccination and CD4 T cells after COVID-19 (dated by TCRdb to between 2021 and 2022). About the full investigation: Convalescent patients had a positive SARS-CoV-2 result on nasal swab PCR, and of these patients, about ten had mild disease and one had severe disease. Six males and four females were included in the convalescent cohort, with two Hispanic individuals, seven Caucasians, two Asians and one multiracial person represented. Two doses of either the Pfizer-BioNTech BNT162b2 vaccine (n=8) or the Moderna mRNA-1273 vaccine (n=2) were administered to participants. Post-COVID blood samples from convalescent patients were collected a median of approximately 93 days after diagnosis, with a range of 35 to 161 days. Post-vaccine blood samples were obtained a median of about 70 days after the second vaccine dose, with a range of about 12 to 241 days. For stimulating the cultures, overlapping spike peptide pools were used, derived from SARS-CoV-2 as well as from the common cold coronaviruses HCoV-NL63, HCoV-OC43 and HCoV-229E. As controls, cultures received a CEFX viral epitope pool (the positive control), an HIV-1 Nef peptide pool (the negative control), or no peptide at all. The spike-specific CD4+ TCR repertoire was compared before and after mRNA vaccination in approximately ten COVID-19 convalescent patients and several infection-naive healthy vaccine recipients.

The library relied on PCR. DNA from cultured CD4+ T cells underwent TCR sequencing with the Oncomine TCR Beta short-read assay at the Johns Hopkins FTIC core. Genomic DNA was extracted from the cultured CD4+ T cells with the QIAamp micro DNA kit. Oncomine TCR Beta libraries from cultured CD4+ T cells were pooled using unique dual indexes and sequenced on an Illumina iSeq 100. Processing in the source paper ran as follows. Non-productive sequences were removed, and CDR3s not starting with C, not ending with F or W, or shorter than 7 amino acids were discarded. The MANAFEST web application was used to identify antigen-specific clonotypes by comparing peptide-stimulated wells against reference wells and other culture wells. An FDR below 0.05, an odds ratio above 5, and a productive frequency above 0.1% in at least two of three replicate wells were required for clones to be considered positive. Cross-reactive clonotypes were defined as significantly expanded in both SARS-CoV-2 spike wells and at least one common cold coronavirus spike condition. CDR3 homology was assessed with Levenshtein distances (stringdist) and unrooted phylogenetic trees (ape) in R version 3.6.1. The public reads were reanalyzed by TCRdb: fastp trimming at Q25, MiXCR alignment, in-frame beta chains only. Each entry is one CDR3 protein sequence, shown with its most common DNA and genes. The V and J calls shown here were made by TCRdb, not taken from the authors' results. In all, the sample holds 15,000 to 20,000 distinct CDR3 sequences, and about 51% of those were seen once. The leading ten clones occupy around 21% of the sample.

In the paper's terms, the treatment or condition label means: approximately nine-day PBMC culture with coronavirus spike peptide pools or control peptides (ViraFEST assay). The ViraFEST assay, used in the study, expanded antigen-specific T cells with peptide pools and then identified the expanded clonotypes through TCR sequencing. The convalescent patients' positive SARS-CoV-2 PCR tests fell between March and December 2020, which was before the Alpha, Beta and Delta variants emerged in the United States. PBMCs were cultured at under 2.5 million per well in IMDM supplemented with approximately 4.7% human AB serum and 8 to 10 IU/ml IL-2, with approximately 10 ug/ml peptide pools added. On days 3 and 7, half of the culture medium was replaced with fresh IL-2-containing medium. After approximately 10 days of culture, CD4+ T cells were isolated by negative selection using the EasySep CD4+ T cell isolation kit. Ficoll-Paque Plus gradient centrifugation was used to isolate PBMCs from whole blood, and the isolated PBMCs were then either used fresh or cryopreserved at -140C. Culture conditions were generally each tested in triplicate wells.

The investigation overall reported the following: The study included relatively few convalescent patients and did not analyze early timepoints after natural infection. Of the vaccine-specific clones found in convalescent patients, nearly all (304 of 307) were mono-reactive for SARS-CoV-2 spike instead of being cross-reactive with common cold coronaviruses. In convalescent patients, a median around 86% of post-vaccine SARS-CoV-2-reactive clones were detected only after vaccination, suggesting vaccine-specific priming. The median number of SARS-CoV-2-reactive clonotypes rose from fewer than 25 after infection to roughly 40 after vaccination, but the change was not significant.

Per the germline V gene (reference sequence), MNHEY is the CDR1 and SMNVEV is the CDR2. V drops 3 bases and J drops 1 base, leaving 14 bases in between. From the cysteine up to the phenylalanine, the CDR3 has a length of 16 residues. The only DNA kept is the CDR3, 48 bases in frame from the first base. Points on this clonotype: The specificity of this receptor is unknown. No much larger clone exists at a distance of one base, and base qualities are not known.

The chain links TRBV27 with TRBJ2-3; the D gene is possibly TRBD2, with 6 bases matching. This sequence originates from a human donor who had recovered from COVID-19. The sample in question was CD4+ T cells from blood, cultured in vitro, obtained before SARS-CoV-2 vaccination. The nucleotide sequence reads as follows: TGTGCCAGCAGTTTTGTCCCGGGAGTCGGCACAGATACGCAGTATTTT. Translated, this is CASSFVPGVGTDTQYF.